This T cell receptor beta chain appears in the sequencing data of a study of cytomegalovirus exposure and HLA in healthy donors. Findings and caveats of the study: Later work found that TCR association rates differed between HLA loci; DRB1 had the most and HLA-C the fewest.

Regarding this clone: Its specificity is not known.

Amplification used 60 Vbeta primers and 13 Jbeta primers. Some clones are missing from TCRdb's copy, which holds only in-frame ones; the method was immunoSEQ multiplex PCR. Among 150,000 to 250,000 clones listed, around 79% were seen once. Trimming stripped 0 bases from V and 5 bases from J, with 7 bases between. The CDR3 is 13 residues long. CDR1 is LGHNA, CDR2 YSLEER, per germline. The chain couples TRBV4-3 to TRBJ2-5; D call uncertain. Sequencing input: PBMCs. The origin of this receptor is a girl aged 10 to 17 in good health and CMV-seropositive. The CDR3 DNA sequence: TGCGCCAGCAGCCAAGATTGGCGGGAGACCCAGTACTTC. Translated, it gives CASSQDWRETQYF.